Listed here are 21 T cell receptor beta chains from one sample, sequenced in a study of tumor T cells in aggressive B-cell lymphoma. Clones were read by immunoSEQ multiplex PCR, and TCRdb kept only the in-frame ones, dropping some. The sample shows about 3,500 clones, just under 95% of them seen only once. Sequences were obtained from tumor tissue. The receptors stem from an adult with diffuse large B cell lymphoma.

V and J are TRBV19 and TRBJ2-5; 8 bases are shared with TRBD1. In germline, CDR1 is LNHDA, CDR2 SQIVND (reference sequence). Trimming at V came to 5 bases and at J to 2 bases, leaving 4 bases not matched to a gene. The CDR3 sequence is 14 residues long. The CDR3 region is CASSVRTGQETQYF. The DNA of the CDR3 is TGTGCCAGTAGTGTTCGGACAGGGCAAGAGACCCAGTACTTC.

V usage is TRBV12-5 and J usage is TRBJ2-5, with D possibly TRBD1 on 6 matching bases. The J call may be faulty, since TRBJ2-7 better matches the DNA end. The germline gives CDR1 LGHNT, CDR2 FRNRAP. This CDR3 is 12 amino acids long. CDR3 nucleotide sequence: TGTGCTAGTGGGCCCCAGGGGTACGAGCAGTACTTC. Its translation: CASGPQGYEQYF.

The rearrangement joins TRBV7-9 to TRBJ2-3; 12 bases are a match to TRBD2. Germline CDR1 SEHNR, CDR2 FQNEAQ (reference sequence). This CDR3 contains 18 residues. With 3 bases clipped from V and 5 bases from J, the junction kept 12 bases outside the gene matches. The CDR3 loop reads CASSFPLRLAGARDTQYF. The CDR3 nucleotides read TGTGCCAGCAGCTTCCCACTAAGACTAGCGGGAGCACGAGATACGCAGTATTTT.

The chain joins TRBV18 to TRBJ2-5, with 10 bases matching TRBD1. The CDR3 runs to 16 residues. V shed 6 bases and J 0 bases; nucleotides not matched to a gene: 7. Germline V CDR1 and CDR2: KGHSH, LQKENI. The CDR3 region is CASSLTGGEDQETQYF. DNA for the CDR3: TGTGCCAGCTCGTTGACAGGGGGCGAGGACCAAGAGACCCAGTACTTC.

This chain connects TRBV30 to TRBJ2-4; TRBD1 agrees at 11 bases. From germline, CDR1 is GTSNPN and CDR2 SVGIG (reference sequence). The CDR3 runs 13 residues. Trimming at V came to 0 bases and at J to 15 bases, leaving 7 bases not matched to a gene. The CDR3 region has the DNA TGTGCCTGGAGTGTAGTCCGGACAGGGGGCAGGTACTTC. This gives the protein CAWSVVRTGGRYF.

This clone has just one count. The CDR3 protein is CAWRWTSGTDTQYF. Written as DNA, the CDR3 is TGTGCCTGGAGGTGGACTAGCGGGACAGATACGCAGTATTTT. The rearrangement uses TRBV30 and TRBJ2-3; the match to TRBD2 covers 11 bases. Germline V gene sequence: CDR1 GTSNPN, CDR2 SVGIG (reference sequence). The CDR3 runs to 14 residues. V was clipped by 3 bases and J by 3 bases; unmatched bases: 2.

V is TRBV4-1 and J is TRBJ2-3; the D is unclear. Trimming took 0 bases from V and 4 from J, leaving 8 bases between them. Germline loops: CDR1 MGHRA, CDR2 YSYEKL. The CDR3 is 14 residues long. CDR3 sequence: CASSQDRLADTQYF. As DNA, the CDR3 is TGCGCCAGCAGCCAAGATAGACTCGCAGATACGCAGTATTTT.

V and J are TRBV6-1 and TRBJ2-1; TRBD2 agrees at 7 bases. The germline V gene encodes CDR1 MNHNS and CDR2 SASEGT. The V gene end was trimmed by 4 bases and the J gene end by 10 bases; junction bases not matched to a gene: 4. This CDR3 is 12 amino acids long. CDR3 DNA: TGTGCCAGCAGTGTATCTAGCGGCGAGCAGTTCTTC. Translation gives CASSVSSGEQFF.

The chain recombines TRBV5-1 with TRBJ2-5; 10 nucleotides agree with TRBD2. This CDR3 has 17 residues. Trimming cost V 3 bases and J 4 bases; bases outside gene matches: 12. The V gene's germline CDR1 is SGHRS and CDR2 YFSETQ. Here the CDR3 DNA reads TGCGCCAGCAGCTCGCCGGGGGTAGCGGGAGGTGGAGAGACCCAGTACTTC. It specifies CASSSPGVAGGGETQYF.

The rearrangement links TRBV6-5 to TRBJ1-1, with 9 bases matching TRBD1. The CDR3 length is 15 residues. V dropped 6 bases and J dropped 4; count of bases not matched to a gene: 9. Per germline, CDR1 MNHEY and CDR2 SVGAGI. The DNA of the CDR3 is TGTGCCAGCAGGACACGGACAGGGGTGTCCACTGAAGCTTTCTTT. Protein product: CASRTRTGVSTEAFF.

This chain joins TRBV6-6 and TRBJ1-2; no definite D call. Trimming stripped 4 bases from V and 8 bases from J, with 14 bases between. The CDR3 runs 13 residues. Germline lookup yields CDR1 MNHNY and CDR2 SVGAGI (reference sequence). CDR3 DNA sequence: TGTGCCAGCAGTTTCATGATCGGGGAGGGCTACACCTTC. This codes for CASSFMIGEGYTF.

The chain employs TRBV19 and TRBJ2-7; 9 nucleotides align to TRBD2. Germline CDR1 and CDR2: LNHDA and SQIVND (reference sequence). The CDR3 is 15 residues long. V lost 6 bases, J lost 4 bases, and 10 bases stayed unmatched. In DNA, the CDR3 is TGTGCCAGTAGCCCTAGTGGGACTAGCATATACGAGCAGTACTTC. This codes for CASSPSGTSIYEQYF.

The J gene is TRBJ2-3, the V gene TRBV30; 7 nucleotides match TRBD2. This CDR3 has 14 amino acids. Germline lookup yields CDR1 GTSNPN and CDR2 SVGIG (reference sequence). The V and J ends lost 3 bases and 3 bases, in that order; junction bases with no gene match: 6. CDR3 in amino acids: CAWRAGIRTDTQYF. CDR3 bases: TGTGCCTGGAGAGCGGGAATTCGGACAGATACGCAGTATTTT.

CDR3 in DNA: TGCGCCAGCAGCGAACAGGGACAGCGCACTGAAGCTTTCTTT. Its protein is CASSEQGQRTEAFF. V gene TRBV5-1 combines with J gene TRBJ1-1; 7 bases are a match to TRBD1. This CDR3 region has 14 residues. CDR1 and CDR2 (germline): SGHRS, YFSETQ. V shed 4 bases and J 4 bases; nucleotides not matched to a gene: 7.

The DNA for the CDR3 is TGTGCCAGCAGAGTTCGCGGGGAGGGTCAGCCCCAGCATTTT. Amino acid sequence: CASRVRGEGQPQHF. The genes are TRBV27 and TRBJ1-5; D remains ambiguous. Germline V gene lookup returns CDR1 MNHEY and CDR2 SMNVEV (reference sequence). The CDR3 is 14 residues long. V dropped 6 bases and J dropped 6 bases, with 15 bases sitting between them.

The chain employs TRBV5-1 and TRBJ2-2, with TRBD1 matching 9 bases. The germline CDR1 and CDR2 sequences are SGHRS and YFSETQ. The CDR3 is 16 amino acids. The V segment lost 4 bases and the J segment 3 bases; nucleotides outside the gene matches: 7. The CDR3 DNA follows: TGCGCCAGCAGCCTAAACAGGGGGCTCGACACCGGGGAGCTGTTTTTT. Amino acid sequence: CASSLNRGLDTGELFF.

This chain connects TRBV6-6 to TRBJ2-3; possible D gene TRBD2, 7 bases. V dropped 5 bases and J dropped 1 base, with 13 bases sitting between them. This CDR3 has 15 amino acids. The V gene's germline CDR1 is MNHNY and CDR2 SVGAGI (reference sequence). The CDR3 is CASSPVGGGTDTQYF. CDR3 DNA: TGTGCCAGCAGTCCCGTAGGGGGGGGCACAGATACGCAGTATTTT.

The V gene is TRBV27, the J gene TRBJ2-5, with TRBD1 as a possible D gene (5 bases). Deletions cut 8 bases from V and 7 bases from J, with 14 bases between. Germline-derived CDR1 and CDR2 are MNHEY and SMNVEV (reference sequence). The CDR3 is made up of 12 amino acids. The DNA for the CDR3 is TGTGCCAGCGCTAGTGGTAGGGGGACCCAGTACTTC. Residues: CASASGRGTQYF.

The V and J genes are TRBV10-3 and TRBJ2-7; D is perhaps TRBD2 (5 bases). V lost 3 bases and J lost 6, with 12 bases in between. CDR1 and CDR2 from the germline V gene are ENHRY and SYGVKD. The CDR3 sequence is 13 residues long. CDR3 region: CAISEGEAVEQYF. The CDR3 DNA reads as TGTGCCATCAGTGAAGGCGAAGCGGTCGAGCAGTACTTC.

The J gene is TRBJ2-3, the V gene TRBV18, with TRBD2 matching 7 bases. Trimming cost V 4 bases and J 10 bases; bases outside gene matches: 2. This CDR3 has 11 amino acids. Germline V gene lookup returns CDR1 KGHSH and CDR2 LQKENI. The CDR3 sequence: CASSREGAQYF. CDR3 nucleotides: TGTGCCAGCTCACGGGAGGGTGCGCAGTATTTT.

The V gene is TRBV19, the J gene TRBJ2-5; a weak D match, TRBD1 (6 bases). V was trimmed by 1 base and J by 1 base, leaving 7 bases between them. The CDR3 sequence is 14 residues long. From germline, CDR1 is LNHDA and CDR2 SQIVND (reference sequence). CDR3 protein: CASSIAGVQETQYF. The CDR3 DNA reads TGTGCCAGTAGTATAGCAGGGGTCCAAGAGACCCAGTACTTC.